These 22 T cell receptor beta chains were sequenced from one sample in a study of cytomegalovirus exposure and HLA in healthy donors. The PCR contained 60 Vbeta and 13 Jbeta primers. The table came from immunoSEQ multiplex PCR; TCRdb's copy has only in-frame clones and leaves some out. Found here are about 160,000 clones, 65% to 85% of them singletons; the top ten hold roughly 3%. The sequenced material came from PBMCs. The receptors here all came from a woman aged 50 to 60 in good health and CMV-seropositive.

The CDR3 reads CASSVGDGCHRYF. The CDR3 DNA reads as TGTGCCAGCAGTGTGGGCGATGGTTGTCATCGGTACTTC. The chain is built from TRBV2 and TRBJ2-7; D is undetermined. The CDR3 is 13 amino acids. Germline V gene data show CDR1 as SNHLY and CDR2 as FYNNEI. V lost 4 bases to trimming and J lost 12 bases, with 19 bases between them.

The chain has TRBV6-1 and TRBJ2-2, with 7 bases lining up with TRBD1. The germline V gene has CDR1 MNHNS and CDR2 SASEGT. The J segment lost 7 bases and the V segment lost 5 bases, leaving 7 bases of the junction unmatched. There are 14 residues in the CDR3. CDR3 nucleotides: TGTGCCAGCAGTCCAGGGGGTGTTCACGGGGAGCTGTTTTTT. Residues: CASSPGGVHGELFF.

On this clone itself: Just one base apart from a much larger clone, this may be a read error. The chain carries TRBV4-2 and TRBJ2-3; possible D gene TRBD1, 5 bases. There are 13 residues in the CDR3. CDR1 and CDR2 from the germline V gene are LGHNA and YNFKEQ. V dropped 7 bases and J dropped 5 bases, with 13 bases sitting between them. The CDR3 sequence: CASTPIQGDTQYF. The DNA of the CDR3 is TGTGCCAGCACCCCGATCCAGGGAGATACGCAGTATTTT.

Turning to this clone: The sample contains more than one DNA sequence encoding this CDR3. The chain uses TRBV2 and TRBJ2-7; 10 bases are shared with TRBD1. The CDR3 runs to 13 residues. The V gene's germline CDR1 is SNHLY and CDR2 FYNNEI. The trim removed 4 bases at V and 3 bases at J, leaving 0 bases unmatched. Written as DNA, the CDR3 is TGTGCCAGCAGTGGGACAGGGGGCTACGAGCAGTACTTC. This encodes CASSGTGGYEQYF.

This chain connects TRBV18 to TRBJ1-1, with D hard to call. Trimming cost V 2 bases and J 2 bases, with 9 bases left between them. This CDR3 has 14 amino acids. CDR1 is KGHSH, CDR2 LQKENI, per germline. Here the CDR3 reads CASSPSVINTEAFF. CDR3 DNA: TGTGCCAGCTCACCATCTGTAATAAACACTGAAGCTTTCTTT.

Concerning this clone: Additional DNA sequences in this sample encode the identical CDR3. The chain uses TRBV10-3 and TRBJ1-3, with D maybe TRBD1 (6 bases). Germline V gives CDR1 ENHRY, CDR2 SYGVKD. Trimming took 5 bases from V and 3 from J, leaving 11 bases between them. The CDR3 has 14 amino acids. CDR3 amino acids: CAISKTGVGNTIYF. The CDR3 coding sequence is TGTGCCATCAGTAAGACAGGTGTTGGAAACACCATATATTTT.

The V and J genes are TRBV25-1 and TRBJ2-1; 12 bases are shared with TRBD2. This CDR3 region has 17 residues. Looked up from germline, CDR1 is MGHDK and CDR2 is SYGVNS. V gave up 3 bases and J gave up 8 bases; unmatched junction bases: 11. CDR3 sequence (DNA): TGTGCCAGCAGTGATCACACTGCTAGCGGGGGGGCCGATGAGCAGTTCTTC. Amino acids: CASSDHTASGGADEQFF.

This sequence joins TRBV5-1 and TRBJ2-7; D gene unclear. CDR1 and CDR2 from the germline V gene are SGHRS and YFSETQ. CDR3 length equals 14 residues. V was cut by 0 bases and J by 7 bases, with 14 bases left in between. The CDR3 region has the DNA TGCGCCAGCAGCTTGGACCCGCGGTCGCTAGAGCAGTACTTC. This encodes CASSLDPRSLEQYF.

CDR3 loop: CASSRTSGGVSYNEQFF. DNA for the CDR3: TGTGCCAGCAGTCGGACTAGCGGGGGTGTCTCCTACAATGAGCAGTTCTTC. This chain links TRBV2 with TRBJ2-1; 13 positions agree with TRBD2. The J segment lost 0 bases and the V segment lost 5 bases, leaving 4 bases of the junction unmatched. Per the germline V gene, CDR1 is SNHLY and CDR2 is FYNNEI. The CDR3 is 17 residues long.

The gene calls are TRBV2 and TRBJ1-2; weak D call: TRBD1 (5 bases). From germline, CDR1 is SNHLY and CDR2 FYNNEI. The CDR3 contains 13 residues. V dropped 3 bases and J dropped 2 bases, with 7 bases sitting between them. CDR3 nucleotides: TGTGCCAGCAGTGACCAGGGAAACTATGGCTACACCTTC. Amino acid sequence: CASSDQGNYGYTF.

This rearrangement joins TRBV19 to TRBJ1-1, with 10 positions matching TRBD1. CDR1 is LNHDA and CDR2 is SQIVND in the germline V gene (reference sequence). V was pared by 4 bases and J by 3 bases, with 5 bases of the junction left unmatched. The CDR3 extends over 15 amino acids. In DNA, the CDR3 is TGTGCCAGTAGTACATCGGACAGGGGGGACACTGAAGCTTTCTTT. Translated: CASSTSDRGDTEAFF.

As regards this clone: The junction does not match germline at one end; this may be a read error. This same CDR3 is encoded by further DNA sequences in the sample. DNA of the CDR3: TGCGTTACAGGACCCACTAACTATGGCTACACCTTC. It is translated as CVTGPTNYGYTF. The genes are TRBV7-9 and TRBJ1-2; perhaps TRBD1 as D (5 bases). The CDR3 is 12 amino acids. CDR1 is SEHNR, CDR2 FQNEAQ, per germline (reference sequence).

A remark on this clone: The same CDR3 arises from other DNA sequences in this sample as well. The chain recombines TRBV7-9 with TRBJ2-6; D is unresolved. CDR3 length: 15 amino acids. Germline V lookup: CDR1 SEHNR, CDR2 FQNEAQ (reference sequence). V dropped 3 bases and J dropped 0 bases, with 6 bases sitting between them. The CDR3 sequence is CASSFTGSGANVLTF. CDR3 DNA sequence: TGTGCCAGCAGCTTTACCGGCTCTGGGGCCAACGTCCTGACTTTC.

The CDR3 nucleotides are TGCAGCGTTTCCCCCGACAGAAACTATGGCTACACCTTC. Amino acid sequence: CSVSPDRNYGYTF. The rearrangement joins TRBV29-1 to TRBJ1-2; D is possibly TRBD1 (5 bases). CDR1 is SQVTM, CDR2 ANQGSEA, per germline. V shed 5 bases and J shed 2 bases, with 12 bases lying between them. The CDR3 is 13 residues long.

A few counts support this clone. The V and J genes are TRBV29-1 and TRBJ2-1; TRBD1 agrees at 7 bases. V was pared by 3 bases and J by 6 bases, with 5 bases of the junction left unmatched. CDR3 length: 13 residues. CDR1 and CDR2 from the germline V gene are SQVTM and ANQGSEA. CDR3 amino acids: CSVDETGSNEQFF. CDR3 DNA: TGCAGCGTTGACGAGACAGGGTCCAATGAGCAGTTCTTC.

This chain connects TRBV14 to TRBJ1-1, with 8 nucleotides matching TRBD1. The CDR3 consists of 15 residues. Unmatched junction bases numbered 2, after V lost 2 bases and J lost 0 bases. Germline CDR1 and CDR2: SGHDN and FVKESK. CDR3 sequence (DNA): TGTGCCAGCAGCCAAAGGACAGGGATGAACACTGAAGCTTTCTTT. Amino acids: CASSQRTGMNTEAFF.

This clone was seen more than once but under ten times. The rearrangement uses TRBV30 and TRBJ2-1, with D perhaps TRBD2 (7 bases). Germline V gene lookup returns CDR1 GTSNPN and CDR2 SVGIG (reference sequence). Trimming left V 2 bases short and J 7 bases short, with 12 bases between. The CDR3 length is 13 residues. Here the CDR3 reads CAWSREGGNEQFF. For the CDR3, the DNA is TGTGCCTGGAGTAGAGAGGGGGGGAATGAGCAGTTCTTC.

The CDR3 loop reads CASSPGTGYEQFF. DNA of the CDR3: TGTGCCAGCAGTCCCGGGACAGGCTATGAGCAGTTCTTC. The gene calls are TRBV6-5 and TRBJ2-1, with 8 positions matching TRBD1. The CDR3 has 13 residues. CDR1 and CDR2 from the germline V gene are MNHEY and SVGAGI. The junction had 5 bases not matched to a gene; V was cut back by 5 bases and J by 8 bases.

CDR3 loop: CASSLRGHSTEAFF. The CDR3 nucleotides are TGTGCCAGCAGTCTCAGGGGGCATAGCACTGAAGCTTTCTTT. The genes are TRBV28 and TRBJ1-1; 8 positions match TRBD1. CDR3 size: 14 residues. The junction had 6 bases not matched to a gene; V was cut back by 5 bases and J by 4 bases. The germline gives CDR1 MDHEN, CDR2 SYDVKM.

V is TRBV6-1 and J is TRBJ1-5; TRBD1 matches at 7 bases. CDR1 is MNHNS, CDR2 SASEGT, per germline. The CDR3 contains 15 residues. The ends lost 2 bases at V and 5 bases at J; junction bases unmatched: 6. CDR3 nucleotides: TGTGCCAGCAGTGAAACAGGGGAGTTGGATCAGCCCCAGCATTTT. Translation gives CASSETGELDQPQHF.

V and J are TRBV5-1 and TRBJ2-3; D is unclear. There are 14 residues in the CDR3. V was pared by 4 bases and J by 1 base, with 10 bases between. Germline CDR1 is SGHRS and CDR2 is YFSETQ. The CDR3 DNA follows: TGCGCCAGCAGCCAGGTTTCCGGCACAGATACGCAGTATTTT. It specifies CASSQVSGTDTQYF.

This clone has more than one count but fewer than ten. V is TRBV11-2 and J is TRBJ2-7; perhaps TRBD1 as D (6 bases). The CDR3 length is 17 residues. V lost 6 bases to trimming and J lost 0 bases, with 21 bases between them. Germline values: CDR1 SGHAT, CDR2 FQNNGV. The CDR3 coding sequence is TGTGCCAGCAGTCAAAGGGCAGGGGACAAGAGCTCCTACGAGCAGTACTTC. Translation: CASSQRAGDKSSYEQYF. The full variable domain, completed using reference TRBV11-2 and TRBJ2-7, is EAGVAQSPRYKIIEKRQSVAFWCNPISGHATLYWYQQILGQGPKLLIQFQNNGVVDDSQLPKDRFSAERLKGVDSTLKIQPAKLEDSAVYLCASSQRAGDKSSYEQYFGPGTRLTVT.